The rows below give T cell receptor beta chains drawn from one sample of a study of neoadjuvant anti-PD-1 for oral cavity cancer. The repertoire was sequenced with immunoSEQ multiplex PCR; TCRdb's copy has only in-frame clones and lacks some. The sample comprises fewer than 20,000 clones, roughly 70% of which are singletons, and 2.6% rests with the top ten. The sample in question was PBMCs, obtained before nivolumab (anti-PD-1) treatment. The receptors were sampled from a person between 40 and 85 years old with oral cavity squamous cell carcinoma. The CDR3 runs from the conserved cysteine through the conserved F or W. A D gene is named only where the DNA matches it firmly. Size tells how often a clone was seen (once, few, many) or the class of an expanded clone, and some rows leave it out.

J gene: TRBJ2-5
clone size: .
V gene: TRBV7-9
D gene: TRBD2
CDR3 protein: CASSLEGGDQETQYF
CDR3 DNA: TGTGCCAGCAGCTTAGAGGGAGGGGACCAAGAGACCCAGTACTTC

J gene: TRBJ2-3
clone size: .
V gene: TRBV29-1
D gene: .
CDR3 protein: CSVEDLAPNTQYF
CDR3 DNA: TGCAGCGTTGAAGATCTAGCCCCTAATACGCAGTATTTT

J gene: TRBJ2-5
clone size: .
V gene: TRBV9
D gene: .
CDR3 protein: CASSIRGGQETQYF
CDR3 DNA: TGTGCCAGCAGCATTAGGGGTGGACAAGAGACCCAGTACTTC

J gene: TRBJ2-6
clone size: once
V gene: TRBV4-1
D gene: .
CDR3 protein: CASRFDSKSSGANVLTF
CDR3 DNA: TGCGCCAGCAGATTTGACAGCAAAAGCTCTGGGGCCAACGTCCTGACTTTC

J gene: TRBJ1-4
clone size: few
V gene: TRBV5-1
D gene: .
CDR3 protein: CASSLVGRSDEKLFF
CDR3 DNA: TGCGCCAGCAGCTTGGTGGGCAGGTCGGACGAAAAACTGTTTTTT

J gene: TRBJ1-2
clone size: .
V gene: TRBV5-1
D gene: TRBD1
CDR3 protein: CASSPGQNYGYTF
CDR3 DNA: TGCGCCAGCAGCCCGGGACAGAACTATGGCTACACCTTC

J gene: TRBJ1-2
clone size: .
V gene: TRBV10-3
D gene: .
CDR3 protein: CAIQDSYGYTF
CDR3 DNA: TGTGCCATACAGGACAGCTATGGCTACACCTTC

J gene: TRBJ2-5
clone size: .
V gene: TRBV5-1
D gene: .
CDR3 protein: CASSLGGQETQYF
CDR3 DNA: TGCGCCAGCAGCTTGGGGGGTCAGGAGACCCAGTACTTC

J gene: TRBJ2-3
clone size: .
V gene: TRBV4-1
D gene: .
CDR3 protein: CASSQGGRGPSTDTQYF
CDR3 DNA: TGCGCCAGCAGCCAAGGAGGGCGGGGCCCTAGCACAGATACGCAGTATTTT

J gene: TRBJ1-1
clone size: .
V gene: TRBV11-3
D gene: .
CDR3 protein: CASSLDSGNTEAFF
CDR3 DNA: TGTGCCAGCAGCTTGGACAGTGGGAACACTGAAGCTTTCTTT

J gene: TRBJ2-1
clone size: .
V gene: TRBV4-2
D gene: .
CDR3 protein: CASSQDGLRDEQFF
CDR3 DNA: TGTGCCAGCAGCCAGGACGGACTCCGTGATGAGCAGTTCTTC

J gene: TRBJ1-3
clone size: .
V gene: TRBV2
D gene: .
CDR3 protein: CASSRQVSGNTIYF
CDR3 DNA: TGTGCCAGCAGTAGACAGGTCTCTGGAAACACCATATATTTT

J gene: TRBJ2-2
clone size: .
V gene: TRBV6-6
D gene: TRBD1
CDR3 protein: CASTTGDTGELFF
CDR3 DNA: TGTGCCAGCACTACAGGGGACACCGGGGAGCTGTTTTTT

J gene: TRBJ2-1
clone size: once
V gene: TRBV4-2
D gene: .
CDR3 protein: CASSQTSRGSYNEQFF
CDR3 DNA: TGTGCCAGCAGCCAAACTTCGCGGGGCTCCTACAATGAGCAGTTCTTC

J gene: TRBJ2-2
clone size: .
V gene: TRBV29-1
D gene: TRBD1
CDR3 protein: CSARTGGGGGELFF
CDR3 DNA: TGCAGCGCCAGGACAGGGGGCGGTGGCGGGGAGCTGTTTTTT

J gene: TRBJ2-2
clone size: .
V gene: TRBV5-1
D gene: .
CDR3 protein: CASSMDPRLIGELFF
CDR3 DNA: TGCGCCAGCAGCATGGACCCGCGGTTAATCGGGGAGCTGTTTTTT

J gene: TRBJ1-4
clone size: .
V gene: TRBV10-1
D gene: .
CDR3 protein: CASSARWGEKLFF
CDR3 DNA: TGCGCCAGCAGTGCGAGGTGGGGTGAAAAACTGTTTTTT

J gene: TRBJ2-3
clone size: .
V gene: TRBV11-2
D gene: TRBD1
CDR3 protein: CASSHRDRETDTQYF
CDR3 DNA: TGTGCCAGCAGCCACCGGGACAGGGAAACAGATACGCAGTATTTT

J gene: TRBJ2-1
clone size: .
V gene: TRBV5-1
D gene: .
CDR3 protein: CASNHPTVSASYNEQFF
CDR3 DNA: TGCGCCAGCAATCACCCTACAGTATCTGCCTCCTACAATGAGCAGTTCTTC

J gene: TRBJ1-2
clone size: .
V gene: TRBV6-5
D gene: TRBD1
CDR3 protein: CASSYTGEGAGYTF
CDR3 DNA: TGTGCCAGCAGTTACACAGGGGAGGGGGCTGGCTACACCTTC

J gene: TRBJ2-1
clone size: .
V gene: TRBV5-4
D gene: TRBD2
CDR3 protein: CASSLGTSGVYNEQFF
CDR3 DNA: TGTGCCAGCAGCTTGGGGACTAGCGGGGTTTACAATGAGCAGTTCTTC

J gene: TRBJ1-2
clone size: .
V gene: TRBV28
D gene: .
CDR3 protein: CASSSPNALNYGYTF
CDR3 DNA: TGTGCCAGCAGCTCCCCGAATGCCCTAAACTATGGCTACACCTTC

J gene: TRBJ1-1
clone size: few
V gene: TRBV6-1
D gene: .
CDR3 protein: CASSSDKDTEAFF
CDR3 DNA: TGTGCCAGCAGTTCGGACAAGGACACTGAAGCTTTCTTT

J gene: TRBJ2-1
clone size: .
V gene: TRBV11-3
D gene: .
CDR3 protein: CASSLASGAEQFF
CDR3 DNA: TGTGCCAGCAGCTTAGCCTCCGGCGCGGAGCAGTTCTTC

J gene: TRBJ2-1
clone size: .
V gene: TRBV6-5
D gene: .
CDR3 protein: CASSISGSYNEQFF
CDR3 DNA: TGTGCCAGCAGTATAAGCGGAAGCTACAATGAGCAGTTCTTC

J gene: TRBJ1-3
clone size: .
V gene: TRBV11-2
D gene: .
CDR3 protein: CASSSTPGKGNTIYF
CDR3 DNA: TGTGCCAGCAGCTCGACTCCAGGGAAGGGAAACACCATATATTTT

J gene: TRBJ1-1
clone size: .
V gene: TRBV19
D gene: .
CDR3 protein: CASSSTVRGGAEAFF
CDR3 DNA: TGTGCCAGTAGTTCCACAGTTCGCGGGGGCGCTGAAGCTTTCTTT

J gene: TRBJ2-3
clone size: .
V gene: TRBV5-5
D gene: TRBD2
CDR3 protein: CASSGEASGRATDTQYF
CDR3 DNA: TGTGCCAGCAGCGGGGAGGCGAGCGGGAGGGCCACAGATACGCAGTATTTT

J gene: TRBJ1-3
clone size: .
V gene: TRBV15
D gene: .
CDR3 protein: CATSSLAGGNTIYF
CDR3 DNA: TGTGCCACCAGCAGTTTGGCAGGGGGAAACACCATATATTTT

J gene: TRBJ2-1
clone size: .
V gene: TRBV30
D gene: .
CDR3 protein: CAWSVQRTQFF
CDR3 DNA: TGTGCCTGGAGTGTACAGAGGACGCAGTTCTTC